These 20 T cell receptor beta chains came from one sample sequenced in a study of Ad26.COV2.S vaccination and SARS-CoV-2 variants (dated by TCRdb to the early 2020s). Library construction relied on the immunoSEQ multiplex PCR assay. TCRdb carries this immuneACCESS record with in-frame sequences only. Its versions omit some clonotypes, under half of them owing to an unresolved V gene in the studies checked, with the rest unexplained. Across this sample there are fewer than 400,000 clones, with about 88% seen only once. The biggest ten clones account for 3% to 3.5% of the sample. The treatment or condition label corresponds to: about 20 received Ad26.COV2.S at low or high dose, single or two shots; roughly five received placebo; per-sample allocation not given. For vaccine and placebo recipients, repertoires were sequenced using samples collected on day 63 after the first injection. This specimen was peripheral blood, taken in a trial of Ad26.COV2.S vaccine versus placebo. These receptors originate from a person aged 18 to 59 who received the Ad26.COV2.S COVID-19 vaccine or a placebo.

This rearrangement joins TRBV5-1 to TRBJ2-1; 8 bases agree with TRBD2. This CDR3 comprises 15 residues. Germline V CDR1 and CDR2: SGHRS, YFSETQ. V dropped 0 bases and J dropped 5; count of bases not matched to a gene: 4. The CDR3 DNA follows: TGCGCCAGCAGCTTGGATCGGGGGGGTGACAATGAGCAGTTCTTC. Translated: CASSLDRGGDNEQFF.

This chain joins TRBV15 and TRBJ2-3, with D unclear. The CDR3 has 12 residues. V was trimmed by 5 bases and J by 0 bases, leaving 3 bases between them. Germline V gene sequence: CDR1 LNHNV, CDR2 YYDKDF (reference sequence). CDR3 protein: CATSPSTDTQYF. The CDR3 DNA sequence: TGTGCCACCAGCCCTAGCACAGATACGCAGTATTTT.

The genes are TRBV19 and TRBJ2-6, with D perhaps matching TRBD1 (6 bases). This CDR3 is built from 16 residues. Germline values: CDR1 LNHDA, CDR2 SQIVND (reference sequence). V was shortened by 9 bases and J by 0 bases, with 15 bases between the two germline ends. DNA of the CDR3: TGTGCCAGCCTACAGGGATTCTCCTCTGGGGCCAACGTCCTGACTTTC. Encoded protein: CASLQGFSSGANVLTF.

The CDR3 is CASAPLGQTQLYGYTF. CDR3 nucleotide sequence: TGTGCCAGCGCCCCCTTGGGACAGACGCAACTCTATGGCTACACCTTC. V usage is TRBV6-6 and J usage is TRBJ1-2; 7 bases agree with TRBD1. The germline V gene has CDR1 MNHNY and CDR2 SVGAGI (reference sequence). Losses at the gene ends were 8 bases for V and 4 bases for J; bases not matched to a gene: 16. The CDR3 consists of 16 residues.

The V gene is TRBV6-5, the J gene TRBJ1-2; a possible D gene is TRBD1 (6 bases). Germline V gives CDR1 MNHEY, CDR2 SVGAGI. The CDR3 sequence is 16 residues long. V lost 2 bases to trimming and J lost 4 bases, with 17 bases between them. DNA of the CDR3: TGTGCCAGCAGTTACGCCACCACAGGGAACCTCTATGGCTACACCTTC. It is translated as CASSYATTGNLYGYTF.

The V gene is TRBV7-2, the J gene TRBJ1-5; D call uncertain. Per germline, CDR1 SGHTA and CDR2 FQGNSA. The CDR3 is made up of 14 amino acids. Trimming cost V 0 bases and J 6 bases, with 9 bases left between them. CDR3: CASSLAETRQPQHF. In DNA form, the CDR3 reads TGTGCCAGCAGCTTAGCAGAGACTCGTCAGCCCCAGCATTTT.

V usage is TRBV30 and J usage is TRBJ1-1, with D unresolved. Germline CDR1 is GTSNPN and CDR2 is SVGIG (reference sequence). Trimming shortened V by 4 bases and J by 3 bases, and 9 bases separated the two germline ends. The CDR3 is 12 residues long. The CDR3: CAWTAGDTEAFF. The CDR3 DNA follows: TGTGCCTGGACCGCCGGGGACACTGAAGCTTTCTTT.

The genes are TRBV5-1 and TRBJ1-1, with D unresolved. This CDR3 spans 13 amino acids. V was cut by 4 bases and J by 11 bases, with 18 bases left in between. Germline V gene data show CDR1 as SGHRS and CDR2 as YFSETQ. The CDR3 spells CASSPGEPRGAFF. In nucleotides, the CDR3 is TGCGCCAGCAGCCCCGGGGAACCCCGAGGGGCTTTCTTT. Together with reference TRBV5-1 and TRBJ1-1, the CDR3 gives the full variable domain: KAGVTQTPRYLIKTRGQQVTLSCSPISGHRSVSWYQQTPGQGLQFLFEYFSETQRNKGNFPGRFSGRQFSNSRSEMNVSTLELGDSALYLCASSPGEPRGAFFGQGTRLTVV.

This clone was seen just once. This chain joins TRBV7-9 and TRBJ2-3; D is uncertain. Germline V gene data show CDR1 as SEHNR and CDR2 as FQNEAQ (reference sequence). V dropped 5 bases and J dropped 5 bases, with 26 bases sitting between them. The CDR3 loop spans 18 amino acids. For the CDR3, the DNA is TGTGCCAGCAGCCCTAAGGTGATAAGCAGCCTGGAAAGAGATACGCAGTATTTT. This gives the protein CASSPKVISSLERDTQYF.

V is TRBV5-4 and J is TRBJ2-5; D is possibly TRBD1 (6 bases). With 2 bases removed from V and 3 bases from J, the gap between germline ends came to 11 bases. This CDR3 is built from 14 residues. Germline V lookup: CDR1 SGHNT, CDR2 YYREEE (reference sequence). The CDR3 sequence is CASSFRTDKETQYF. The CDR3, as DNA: TGTGCCAGCAGCTTCAGGACAGACAAAGAGACCCAGTACTTC. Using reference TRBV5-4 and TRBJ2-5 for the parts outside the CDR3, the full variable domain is ETGVTQSPTHLIKTRGQQVTLRCSSQSGHNTVSWYQQALGQGPQFIFQYYREEENGRGNFPPRFSGLQFPNYSSELNVNALELDDSALYLCASSFRTDKETQYFGPGTRLLVL.

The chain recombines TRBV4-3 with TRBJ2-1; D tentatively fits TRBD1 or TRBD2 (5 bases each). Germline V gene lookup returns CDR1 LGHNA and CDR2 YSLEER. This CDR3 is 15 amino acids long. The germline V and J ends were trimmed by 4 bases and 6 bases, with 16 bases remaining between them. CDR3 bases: TGCGCCAGCAGCCGGGATAGAGGGGTAGGCAATGAGCAGTTCTTC. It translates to CASSRDRGVGNEQFF.

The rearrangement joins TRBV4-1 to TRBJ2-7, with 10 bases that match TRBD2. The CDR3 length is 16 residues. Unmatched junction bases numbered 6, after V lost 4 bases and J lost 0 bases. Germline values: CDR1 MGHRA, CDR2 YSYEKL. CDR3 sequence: CASSREAGGPSYEQYF. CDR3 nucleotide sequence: TGCGCCAGCAGCCGGGAAGCGGGGGGGCCCTCCTACGAGCAGTACTTC.

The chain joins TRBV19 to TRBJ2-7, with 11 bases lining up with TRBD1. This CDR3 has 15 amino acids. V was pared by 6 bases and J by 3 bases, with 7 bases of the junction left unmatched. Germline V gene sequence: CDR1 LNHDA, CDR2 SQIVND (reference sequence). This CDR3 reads CASRVTGTGGYEQYF. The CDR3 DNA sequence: TGTGCCAGTAGGGTGACCGGGACAGGGGGCTACGAGCAGTACTTC.

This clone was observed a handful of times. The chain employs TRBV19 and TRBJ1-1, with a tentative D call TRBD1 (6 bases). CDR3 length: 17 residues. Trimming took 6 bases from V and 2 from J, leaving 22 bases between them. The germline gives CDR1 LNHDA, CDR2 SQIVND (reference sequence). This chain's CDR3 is CASSPVGGGDDNTEAFF. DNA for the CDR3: TGTGCCAGTAGCCCAGTAGGGGGAGGGGACGATAACACTGAAGCTTTCTTT.

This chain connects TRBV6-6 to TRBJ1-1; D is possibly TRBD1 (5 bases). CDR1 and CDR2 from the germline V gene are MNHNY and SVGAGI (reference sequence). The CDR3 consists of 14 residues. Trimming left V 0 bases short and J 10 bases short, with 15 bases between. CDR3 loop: CASSYSNSEGSAFF. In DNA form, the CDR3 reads TGTGCCAGCAGTTACTCGAATTCAGAGGGGTCAGCTTTCTTT.

In DNA form, the CDR3 reads TGTGCCAGCAGCTTAGCCGACAGGGGCTATGGCTACACCTTC. It translates to CASSLADRGYGYTF. J is TRBJ1-2 and V is TRBV13; TRBD1 agrees at 8 bases. The CDR3 is 14 residues long. Germline CDR1 is PRHDT and CDR2 is FYEKMQ (reference sequence). Trimming removed 1 base from V and 4 bases from J; junction bases left unmatched: 2.

The CDR3 here is CASSTGRLNNEQFF. CDR3 bases: TGTGCCAGCAGCACCGGACGGTTAAACAATGAGCAGTTCTTC. The rearrangement links TRBV6-5 to TRBJ2-1; D unclear. Germline CDR1 and CDR2: MNHEY and SVGAGI. The CDR3 loop spans 14 amino acids. Trimming pared 6 bases from V and 5 bases from J, leaving 14 bases between.

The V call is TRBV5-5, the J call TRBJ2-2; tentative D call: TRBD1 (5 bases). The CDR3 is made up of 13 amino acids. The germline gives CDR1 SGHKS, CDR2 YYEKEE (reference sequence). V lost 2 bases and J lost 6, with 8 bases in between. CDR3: CASSLKQAGELFF. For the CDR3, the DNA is TGTGCCAGCAGCTTAAAACAGGCCGGGGAGCTGTTTTTT.

For the CDR3, the DNA is TGTGCCAGCAGCCAACGAACGGGGGCTAAAGAGACCCAGTACTTC. Amino acid sequence: CASSQRTGAKETQYF. The V and J genes are TRBV7-9 and TRBJ2-5; D could derive from TRBD1 or TRBD2 (6 bases each). The CDR3 length is 15 residues. V was trimmed by 5 bases and J by 3 bases, leaving 16 bases between them. Germline V gene data show CDR1 as SEHNR and CDR2 as FQNEAQ (reference sequence).

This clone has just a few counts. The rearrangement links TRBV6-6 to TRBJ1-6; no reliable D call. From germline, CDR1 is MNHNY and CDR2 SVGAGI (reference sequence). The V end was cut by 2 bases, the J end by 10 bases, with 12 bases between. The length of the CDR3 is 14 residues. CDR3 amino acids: CASSYRVRESPLHF. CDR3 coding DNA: TGTGCCAGCAGTTACCGGGTGAGAGAATCACCCCTCCACTTT.